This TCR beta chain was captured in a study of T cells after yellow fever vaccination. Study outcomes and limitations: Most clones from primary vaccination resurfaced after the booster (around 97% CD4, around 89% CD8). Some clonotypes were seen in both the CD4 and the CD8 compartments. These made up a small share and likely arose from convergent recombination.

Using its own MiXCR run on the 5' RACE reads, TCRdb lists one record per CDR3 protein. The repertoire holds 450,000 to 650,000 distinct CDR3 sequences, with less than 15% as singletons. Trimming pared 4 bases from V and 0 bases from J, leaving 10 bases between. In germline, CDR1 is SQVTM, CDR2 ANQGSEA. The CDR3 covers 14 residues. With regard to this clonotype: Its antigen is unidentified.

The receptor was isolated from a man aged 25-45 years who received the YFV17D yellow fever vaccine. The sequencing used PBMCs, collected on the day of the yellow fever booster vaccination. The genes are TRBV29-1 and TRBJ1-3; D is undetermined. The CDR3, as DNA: TGCAGCGTTGTCCGCGGGAGCTCTGGAAACACCATATATTTT. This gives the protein CSVVRGSSGNTIYF.